This TCR beta chain was profiled in a study of T cell changes during pregnancy in multiple sclerosis. Generated by immunoSEQ multiplex PCR, the TCRdb table keeps only in-frame clones and is missing some. This table holds tens of thousands of clones, roughly 88% found once. Looked up from germline, CDR1 is MGHRA and CDR2 is YSYEKL. The CDR3 extends over 15 amino acids. V was trimmed by 1 base and J by 3 bases, leaving 12 bases between them. Sequencing was performed on peripheral blood, taken in the second trimester of pregnancy. V and J are TRBV4-1 and TRBJ1-1, with TRBD1 as a possible D gene (5 bases). The TCR sequence derives from a female donor with multiple sclerosis, enrolled in a pregnancy study. The DNA of the CDR3 is TGCGCCAGCAGCCAAGTTTTGCGGGGGGACACTGAAGCTTTCTTT. It codes for CASSQVLRGDTEAFF.